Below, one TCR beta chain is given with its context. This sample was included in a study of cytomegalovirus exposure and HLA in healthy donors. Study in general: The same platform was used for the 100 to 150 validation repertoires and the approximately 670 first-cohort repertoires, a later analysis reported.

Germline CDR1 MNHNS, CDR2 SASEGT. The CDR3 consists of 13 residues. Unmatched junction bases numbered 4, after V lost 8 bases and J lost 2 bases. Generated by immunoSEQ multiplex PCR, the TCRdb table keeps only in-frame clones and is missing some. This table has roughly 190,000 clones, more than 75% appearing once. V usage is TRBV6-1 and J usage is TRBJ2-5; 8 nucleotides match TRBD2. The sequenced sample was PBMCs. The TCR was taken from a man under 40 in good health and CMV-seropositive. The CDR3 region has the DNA TGTGCCAGCCAGACTAGCGCGCAAGAGACCCAGTACTTC. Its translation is CASQTSAQETQYF.